A single T cell receptor (beta chain) is shown here with its context. Antigen: not known. The data were obtained in a study of T cells after yellow fever vaccination. Across the whole study: Low-cell-number fractions were prepared with SMART-Seq v4 Ultra Low Input. Overall study findings and caveats: Weaker in magnitude, the secondary response showed a faster peak on day 5 versus 15. It was a small share of clonotypes that appeared in both CD4 and CD8 compartments. Most clones from primary vaccination were detected again post-booster (just under 97% CD4, 88% CD8).

Via MiXCR, TCRdb re-called the 5' RACE reads, giving one row per CDR3 protein. The sample comprises hundreds of thousands of distinct CDR3 sequences, approximately 15% of which are singletons, and around 15% rests with the top ten. The CDR3 sequence is 15 residues long. With 0 bases removed from V and 6 bases from J, the gap between germline ends came to 10 bases. CDR1 and CDR2 (germline): SGHRS, YFSETQ. Here the sequenced sample was PBMCs, taken on the day of the yellow fever booster vaccination. The receptor comes from a man aged 25 to 45 who received the YFV17D yellow fever vaccine. V gene TRBV5-1 combines with J gene TRBJ1-6; a weak D match, TRBD1 (5 bases). CDR3 protein: CASSLVSGVNSPLHF. As DNA, the CDR3 is TGCGCCAGCAGCTTGGTGTCGGGGGTTAATTCACCCCTCCACTTT.